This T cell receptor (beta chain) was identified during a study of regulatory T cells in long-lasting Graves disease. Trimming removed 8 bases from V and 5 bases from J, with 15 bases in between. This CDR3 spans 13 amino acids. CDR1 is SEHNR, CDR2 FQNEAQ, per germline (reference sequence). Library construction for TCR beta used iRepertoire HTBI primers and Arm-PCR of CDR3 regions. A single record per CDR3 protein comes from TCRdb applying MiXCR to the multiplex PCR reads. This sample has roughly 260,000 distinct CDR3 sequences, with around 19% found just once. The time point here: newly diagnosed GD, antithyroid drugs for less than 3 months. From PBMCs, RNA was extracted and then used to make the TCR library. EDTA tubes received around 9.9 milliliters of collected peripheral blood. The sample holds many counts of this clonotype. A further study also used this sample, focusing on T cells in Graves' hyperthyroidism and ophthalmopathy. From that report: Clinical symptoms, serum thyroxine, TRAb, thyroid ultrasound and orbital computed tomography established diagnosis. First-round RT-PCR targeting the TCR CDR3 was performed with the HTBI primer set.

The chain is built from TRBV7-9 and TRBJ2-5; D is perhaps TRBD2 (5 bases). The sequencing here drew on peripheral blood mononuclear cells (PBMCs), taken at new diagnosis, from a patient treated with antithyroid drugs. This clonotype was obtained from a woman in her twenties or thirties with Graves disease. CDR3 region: CASERRNSETQYF. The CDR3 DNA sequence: TGTGCCAGCGAGAGGAGGAATTCGGAGACCCAGTACTTC.